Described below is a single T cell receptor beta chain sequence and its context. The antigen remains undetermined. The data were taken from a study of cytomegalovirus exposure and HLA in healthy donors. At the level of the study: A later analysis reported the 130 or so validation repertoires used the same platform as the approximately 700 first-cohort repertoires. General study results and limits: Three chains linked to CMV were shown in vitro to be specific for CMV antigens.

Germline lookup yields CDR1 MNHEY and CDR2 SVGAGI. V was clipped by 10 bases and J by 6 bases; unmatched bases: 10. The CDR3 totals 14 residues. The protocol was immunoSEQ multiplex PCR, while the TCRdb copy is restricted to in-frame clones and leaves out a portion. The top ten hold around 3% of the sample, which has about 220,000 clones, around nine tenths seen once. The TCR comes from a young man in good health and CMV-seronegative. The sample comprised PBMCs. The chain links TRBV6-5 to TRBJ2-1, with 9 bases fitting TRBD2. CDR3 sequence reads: CATATSGPSNEQFF. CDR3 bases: TGTGCCACCGCGACTAGCGGTCCTTCCAATGAGCAGTTCTTC.